The next 19 T cell receptor beta chains were all read from a single sample in a study of OX40 agonist ivuxolimab in advanced cancers. Here immunoSEQ multiplex PCR was the method, and the copy in TCRdb shows in-frame clones only, minus some. The data hold around 57,000 clones, with 80% to 90% observed a single time. The source was CD4+ or CD8+ T cells sorted from blood, collected in a trial of the OX40 agonist ivuxolimab. These receptors were taken from an adult with an advanced solid tumor such as melanoma, head and neck, liver or kidney cancer.

The chain carries TRBV21-1 and TRBJ1-6. TRBV21-1 is annotated as a pseudogene. The CDR3 spans 14 residues. The CDR3: CASSKGAANSPLHF. In DNA form, the CDR3 reads TGTGCCAGCAGCAAAGGAGCGGCAAATTCACCCCTCCACTTT.

As regards this clone: Other nucleotide sequences from this sample produce the same CDR3. This rearrangement joins TRBV7-6 to TRBJ2-1, with 12 bases that match TRBD2. CDR1 SGHVS and CDR2 FNYEAQ come from the germline V gene. This CDR3 spans 14 amino acids. Losses at the gene ends were 5 bases for V and 8 bases for J; bases not matched to a gene: 4. This CDR3 reads CASSLGLAGDEQFF. CDR3 DNA: TGTGCCAGCAGCCTGGGACTAGCGGGCGATGAGCAGTTCTTC.

This chain uses TRBV27 with TRBJ2-5; 15 bases agree with TRBD2. With 5 bases clipped from V and 5 bases from J, the junction kept 3 bases outside the gene matches. The CDR3 runs to 15 residues. Germline V lookup: CDR1 MNHEY, CDR2 SMNVEV (reference sequence). The CDR3 reads CASSGLAGGEETQYF. The CDR3 nucleotides read TGTGCCAGCAGTGGACTAGCGGGGGGGGAGGAGACCCAGTACTTC.

With respect to this clone: Compared with germline, one end of the junction differs, possibly owing to a read error. This sequence joins TRBV5-1 and TRBJ2-7, with D hard to call. The CDR3 totals 12 residues. CDR1 and CDR2 from the germline V gene are SGHRS and YFSETQ. For the CDR3, the DNA is TGTGCCAGCAGCTTGGCGGCAGGACAGCAGTACTTC. Amino acid sequence: CASSLAAGQQYF.

The chain recombines TRBV28 with TRBJ2-7, with a possible D match to TRBD1 (6 bases). Germline CDR1 and CDR2: MDHEN and SYDVKM. Trimming removed 8 bases from V and 0 bases from J, with 20 bases in between. The CDR3 loop spans 16 amino acids. The CDR3 here is CASRPLGALISYEQYF. Here the CDR3 DNA reads TGTGCCAGCCGACCTTTGGGGGCCTTGATCTCCTACGAGCAGTACTTC.

CDR3 in DNA: TGCAGCGTTCATCGAGGGGGTGAGCAGTTCTTC. Translated, it gives CSVHRGGEQFF. The chain couples TRBV29-1 to TRBJ2-1; weak D call: TRBD1 (6 bases). The ends were cut back, 5 bases at V and 9 bases at J, with 11 bases in the middle. Germline V gene lookup returns CDR1 SQVTM and CDR2 ANQGSEA. This CDR3 is built from 11 residues.

The chain couples TRBV5-5 to TRBJ2-7; D is unclear. Trimming left V 0 bases short and J 2 bases short, with 9 bases between. CDR1 is SGHKS and CDR2 is YYEKEE in the germline V gene (reference sequence). CDR3 length equals 14 residues. CDR3 DNA: TGTGCCAGCAGCTTGGAGGCACGAACCTACGAGCAGTACTTC. This gives the protein CASSLEARTYEQYF.

This rearrangement joins TRBV28 to TRBJ2-5, with 7 nucleotides matching TRBD2. The CDR3 is 14 residues long. The J segment lost 4 bases and the V segment lost 6 bases, leaving 8 bases of the junction unmatched. Per the germline V gene, CDR1 is MDHEN and CDR2 is SYDVKM. In DNA, the CDR3 is TGTGCCAGCAGCCTGGGGGGAGGGGTAGAGACCCAGTACTTC. It codes for CASSLGGGVETQYF.

The chain is built from TRBV6-1 and TRBJ1-2; perhaps TRBD1 as D (6 bases). The ends were cut back, 2 bases at V and 2 bases at J, with 6 bases in the middle. The CDR3 length is 13 residues. The V gene's germline CDR1 is MNHNS and CDR2 SASEGT. The CDR3 DNA reads TGTGCCAGCAGTGAAACAGGGAACTATGGCTACACCTTC. Amino acid sequence: CASSETGNYGYTF.

This clone was detected a few times. The genes are TRBV28 and TRBJ2-7, with D perhaps matching TRBD2 (5 bases). Deletions cut 6 bases from V and 0 bases from J, with 12 bases between. From germline, CDR1 is MDHEN and CDR2 SYDVKM. This CDR3 is built from 14 residues. CDR3 sequence: CASSKGGSSYEQYF. DNA for the CDR3: TGTGCCAGCAGCAAAGGAGGTAGCTCCTACGAGCAGTACTTC.

The chain links TRBV6-6 to TRBJ1-4; D is unresolved. Between the trimmed V and J ends, which lost 0 bases and 6 bases, there was a span of 8 bases. The CDR3 consists of 14 residues. Germline assignment: CDR1 MNHNY and CDR2 SVGAGI (reference sequence). In DNA form, the CDR3 reads TGTGCCAGCAGTTACTCGGGCGGTGATGAAAAACTGTTTTTT. Its protein product is CASSYSGGDEKLFF.

The chain is built from TRBV4-1 and TRBJ2-1, with 8 bases matching TRBD2. The CDR3 is 16 amino acids. From germline, CDR1 is MGHRA and CDR2 YSYEKL. V gave up 4 bases and J gave up 5 bases; unmatched junction bases: 10. CDR3 loop: CASSRPASGSHNEQFF. For the CDR3, the DNA is TGCGCCAGCAGCCGCCCAGCAAGCGGGAGCCACAATGAGCAGTTCTTC.

This clone was counted only a few times. The rearrangement links TRBV29-1 to TRBJ1-2; TRBD1 is a possible D gene (5 bases). This CDR3 is 14 amino acids long. The V end lost 2 bases, the J end lost 1 base, and 11 bases lay between the germline ends. From germline, CDR1 is SQVTM and CDR2 ANQGSEA. The CDR3 region has the DNA TGCAGCGTTGAAAGAGGGCAGGGTAACTATGGCTACACCTTC. This encodes CSVERGQGNYGYTF.

The chain uses TRBV6-1 and TRBJ2-5, with a tentative D call TRBD2 (5 bases). V gave up 8 bases and J gave up 6 bases, with 13 bases separating them. Germline lookup yields CDR1 MNHNS and CDR2 SASEGT. CDR3 length: 12 amino acids. CDR3 protein: CASLLGGQTQYF. The CDR3 coding sequence is TGTGCCAGCCTACTAGGTGGTCAGACCCAGTACTTC.

The J gene is TRBJ2-1, the V gene TRBV28, with 9 nucleotides matching TRBD2. This CDR3 has 16 residues. J was trimmed by 5 bases and V by 2 bases; bases with no gene match: 7. Germline V lookup: CDR1 MDHEN, CDR2 SYDVKM. CDR3 nucleotides: TGTGCCAGCAGTTTAAAAAGCGGGAGGCCCAACAATGAGCAGTTCTTC. Amino acids: CASSLKSGRPNNEQFF. Looking up the rest from reference TRBV28 and TRBJ2-1 gives the full variable domain: DVKVTQSSRYLVKRTGEKVFLECVQDMDHENMFWYRQDPGLGLRLIYFSYDVKMKEKGDIPEGYSVSREKKERFSLILESASTNQTSMYLCASSLKSGRPNNEQFFGPGTRLTVL.

J is TRBJ1-3 and V is TRBV5-1, with D maybe TRBD1 (6 bases). Trimming left V 5 bases short and J 0 bases short, with 12 bases between. The germline gives CDR1 SGHRS, CDR2 YFSETQ. This CDR3 has 15 residues. DNA for the CDR3: TGCGCCAGCAGTTGGGACATGGTCTCTGGAAACACCATATATTTT. This encodes CASSWDMVSGNTIYF.

In DNA, the CDR3 is TGTGCCAGCAGCACCCAGACATCTCCGGGGAATTCACCCCTCCACTTT. Translated, it gives CASSTQTSPGNSPLHF. The rearrangement uses TRBV9 and TRBJ1-6; D not certain. The length of the CDR3 is 16 residues. Trimming took 4 bases from V and 7 from J, leaving 18 bases between them. CDR1 SGDLS and CDR2 YYNGEE come from the germline V gene.

V and J are TRBV18 and TRBJ1-2, with TRBD1 as a possible D gene (6 bases). Germline CDR1 is KGHSH and CDR2 is LQKENI. V was cut by 6 bases and J by 8 bases, with 16 bases left in between. The CDR3 totals 13 residues. In DNA, the CDR3 is TGTGCCAGCTCGCCGGACAGATTGTCGGGCTACACCTTC. Translated, it gives CASSPDRLSGYTF.

This clone was seen more than once but under ten times. The chain has TRBV19 and TRBJ1-2; D is unresolved. The germline V gene encodes CDR1 LNHDA and CDR2 SQIVND (reference sequence). V was trimmed by 3 bases and J by 8 bases, leaving 10 bases between them. The CDR3 is 12 amino acids. The CDR3 spells CASSIGIRGYTF. Here the CDR3 DNA reads TGTGCCAGTAGTATCGGGATTCGGGGCTACACCTTC. Full variable domain (missing parts from reference TRBV19 and TRBJ1-2): DGGITQSPKYLFRKEGQNVTLSCEQNLNHDAMYWYRQDPGQGLRLIYYSQIVNDFQKGDIAEGYSVSREKKESFPLTVTSAQKNPTAFYLCASSIGIRGYTFGSGTRLTVV.